This TCR beta chain was sequenced for a study of cytomegalovirus exposure and HLA in healthy donors. Background on the study: About 85 million unique TCRs from HLA-typed donors were held in an early release of data.

This clone was counted between two and nine times. Everyone who donated was a healthy bone marrow donor. Researchers ran the PCR with 60 Vbeta and 13 Jbeta primers. Sequencing used immunoSEQ multiplex PCR; TCRdb keeps in-frame clones, though not all of them. The data hold some 100,000 clones, with around 81% observed a single time. The CDR3 is 14 amino acids. Germline loops: CDR1 WSHSY, CDR2 SAAADI. Trimming pared 0 bases from V and 4 bases from J, leaving 9 bases between. This receptor was taken from a woman in her thirties in good health and CMV-seronegative. Source material: PBMCs. The J gene is TRBJ2-5, the V gene TRBV10-2, with no clear D. In DNA form, the CDR3 reads TGCGCCAGCAGTGAGTCGAGTCCCCCAGAGACCCAGTACTTC. Translating it yields CASSESSPPETQYF.